The 7 T cell receptor beta chains below were found in one sample sequenced in a study of T cell responses to AZD1222 COVID-19 vaccine (dated by TCRdb to 2020 to 2022). Preparation of the library involved the immunoSEQ multiplex PCR assay. Imported from immuneACCESS, the table was reduced by TCRdb to in-frame sequences with V and J called. These copies leave out some clones; in studies compared against another copy, an unresolved V gene accounts for under half, and the cause of the remainder is not known. In all, the sample holds about 140,000 clones, and 80% to 90% of those were seen once. The ten largest account for roughly 1.7% of the sample. The time point label corresponds to: baseline before first vaccination. The sequences come from peripheral blood, collected on day 0 of AZD1222 vaccination. These receptors came from an adult in good health.

This chain connects TRBV3-1 (or the pseudogene TRBV3-2) to TRBJ1-1; D ambiguous. V was trimmed by 7 bases and J by 0 bases, leaving 9 bases between them. The CDR3 is 13 residues long. The germline gives CDR1 LGHDT, CDR2 YNNKEL (reference sequence). CDR3 in DNA: TGTGCCAGCATTGGAGCTATGAACACTGAAGCTTTCTTT. The encoded protein is CASIGAMNTEAFF.

The chain couples TRBV5-1 to TRBJ2-2; D is perhaps TRBD1 or TRBD2 (5 bases each). Deletions cut 4 bases from V and 5 bases from J, with 12 bases between. CDR1 is SGHRS, CDR2 YFSETQ, per germline. The CDR3 consists of 14 residues. In DNA form, the CDR3 reads TGCGCCAGCAGCCGGGAACCAGGGACCGGGGAGCTGTTTTTT. Translating gives CASSREPGTGELFF.

V usage is TRBV7-8 and J usage is TRBJ2-5, with 11 bases identical to TRBD2. The CDR3 totals 16 residues. Germline V gene data show CDR1 as SGHVS and CDR2 as FQNEAQ. Losses at the gene ends were 1 base for V and 3 bases for J; bases not matched to a gene: 4. DNA for the CDR3: TGTGCCAGCAGCTTAGGTTTGGGACTAGCGGAAGAGACCCAGTACTTC. It is translated as CASSLGLGLAEETQYF.

This chain connects TRBV12-3 or TRBV12-4 to TRBJ1-1; D unresolved. With 3 bases removed from V and 10 bases from J, the gap between germline ends came to 9 bases. The CDR3 loop spans 11 amino acids. Here the CDR3 reads CASSLGIRAFF. In DNA, the CDR3 is TGTGCCAGCAGTTTGGGTATCAGAGCTTTCTTT.

The gene calls are TRBV10-1 and TRBJ2-3; 7 bases line up with TRBD1. CDR3 length equals 16 residues. Germline trimming cut 3 bases from V and 4 bases from J; bases unmatched to any gene: 10. The V gene's germline CDR1 is WNHNN and CDR2 SYGVQD (reference sequence). The CDR3: CASSDTGVLLADTQYF. As DNA, the CDR3 is TGCGCCAGCAGTGATACAGGGGTGCTGTTAGCAGATACGCAGTATTTT.

This chain links TRBV30 with TRBJ1-3; D gene unclear. Germline V lookup: CDR1 GTSNPN, CDR2 SVGIG (reference sequence). V lost 0 bases to trimming and J lost 0 bases, with 12 bases between them. The CDR3 loop spans 16 amino acids. The CDR3 DNA reads as TGTGCCTGGAGTGTCGGCAATCTGCTCTCTGGAAACACCATATATTTT. Amino acids: CAWSVGNLLSGNTIYF.

The chain is built from TRBV6-6 and TRBJ1-4; a weak D match, TRBD1 (5 bases). This CDR3 has 15 amino acids. CDR1 is MNHNY and CDR2 is SVGAGI in the germline V gene (reference sequence). V lost 6 bases and J lost 8, with 19 bases in between. CDR3 DNA: TGTGCCAGCAGACCCACAGGTGGTTCTACGGAAAAACTGTTTTTT. This gives the protein CASRPTGGSTEKLFF.